The clone carrying this T cell receptor beta chain was counted a few times. Antigen: not known. The entry originates in a study of regulatory T cells in long-lasting Graves disease. Whole-study context: Antithyroid drug exposure in newly diagnosed Graves' patients had lasted under 3 months.

Indicated time point: newly diagnosed GD, antithyroid drugs for less than 3 months. Researchers made the TCR library from RNA that was extracted from PBMCs. There are 14 residues in the CDR3. The germline gives CDR1 SQVTM, CDR2 ANQGSEA. Trimming cost V 5 bases and J 2 bases, with 13 bases left between them. CDR3-region Arm-PCR and iRepertoire HTBI primers produced the TCR beta libraries. One entry per CDR3 protein, called by TCRdb with MiXCR from the multiplex PCR reads. Seen here are 400,000 to 450,000 distinct CDR3 sequences, roughly 15% observed once, and the top ten hold around 10%. The study, taken as a whole, reports: Persistent disease exhibited a predilection for TRBV28, TRBJ1-2 and TRBJ2-5.

These records were also assigned to another study, of T cells in Graves' hyperthyroidism and ophthalmopathy.

The TCR sequence derives from a woman aged 25 to 45 with Graves disease. Sequencing was performed on peripheral blood mononuclear cells (PBMCs), taken at new diagnosis, from a patient treated with antithyroid drugs. The gene calls are TRBV29-1 and TRBJ2-1, with D tentatively TRBD1 or TRBD2 (5 bases each). The CDR3 loop reads CSVRDGHPYNEQFF. As DNA, the CDR3 is TGCAGCGTTCGGGACGGACACCCCTACAATGAGCAGTTCTTC.